This TCR beta chain is from a study of metastatic and nonmetastatic thyroid tumors. Study overall: Repertoire comparisons spanned blood and tumor or nodule tissue from malignant and benign thyroid patients.

The authors' processing: A classifier for distant metastasis in papillary thyroid cancer was constructed using CDR3 differences observed across clinicopathological groups. TCRdb reprocessed the PCR reads via MiXCR. The V and J calls were determined by TCRdb, not by the authors. The table includes tens of thousands of clones, more than 25% detected once. Regarding the study as a whole: The reported finding was significantly higher TCR beta diversity in malignant thyroid tumors relative to benign nodules, in blood and tumor.

Germline V lookup: CDR1 MNHNS, CDR2 SASEGT. This CDR3 comprises 17 residues. V lost 4 bases to trimming and J lost 12 bases; unmatched junction nucleotides: 18. This clone has ten or more counts. Its antigen is undetermined. No patient received treatment before thyroid surgery. Source material: blood. This receptor was taken from a male donor with papillary thyroid cancer or a benign thyroid nodule (not recorded which). Some clones in this sample may be carry-over from other donors' samples. The chain employs TRBV6-1 and TRBJ2-1, with TRBD1 matching over 10 bases. The CDR3 reads CASSGTGQGGAMSGQFF. In DNA form, the CDR3 reads TGTGCCAGCAGTGGAACCGGACAGGGGGGTGCAATGAGCGGGCAGTTCTTC.